Listed below are T cell receptor beta chains from one sample, sequenced in a study of cytomegalovirus exposure and HLA in healthy donors. Method: immunoSEQ multiplex PCR; TCRdb's copy keeps in-frame clones and lacks some. The repertoire includes 150,000 to 180,000 clones, around nine tenths of them detected once, and 20% to 25% sits in the top ten. Material: PBMCs. These receptors were taken from a man in his late teens or twenties in good health and CMV-seropositive. CDR3s include the opening cysteine and the closing phenylalanine or tryptophan. The D gene is left open where the match is weak. Not all rows give a size; the values are once, few, many and, for expanded clones, a class.

abundance: NA
j_gene: TRBJ2-7
v_gene: TRBV29-1
d_gene: NA
CDR3nt: TGCAGCGCCCGGGTCGTGCAGGGGTACGAGCAGTACTTC
CDR3aa: CSARVVQGYEQYF

abundance: NA
j_gene: TRBJ2-7
v_gene: TRBV6-5
d_gene: TRBD2
CDR3nt: TGTGCCAGCAGAACTAGCGGGGAATCCTACGAGCAGTACTTC
CDR3aa: CASRTSGESYEQYF

abundance: NA
j_gene: TRBJ2-7
v_gene: TRBV4-3
d_gene: TRBD1
CDR3nt: TGCGCCAGCAGCCCCATTGGGCCCCCCAAAAGGACAGGGGGAATGGACTCCTACGAGCAGTACTTC
CDR3aa: CASSPIGPPKRTGGMDSYEQYF

abundance: NA
j_gene: TRBJ2-2
v_gene: TRBV2
d_gene: TRBD2
CDR3nt: TGTGCCAGCAGTGAAGCCTGGGCTAGCGGGAGAAGGGAGCTGTTTTTT
CDR3aa: CASSEAWASGRRELFF

abundance: NA
j_gene: TRBJ2-3
v_gene: TRBV29-1
d_gene: NA
CDR3nt: TGCAGCGTTGAAGGGACGGGGGAAACAGATACGCAGTATTTT
CDR3aa: CSVEGTGETDTQYF

abundance: NA
j_gene: TRBJ2-1
v_gene: TRBV11-2
d_gene: NA
CDR3nt: TGTGCCAGCAGCCCCGCAGGGGCGGCCTACAATGAGCAGTTCTTC
CDR3aa: CASSPAGAAYNEQFF

abundance: NA
j_gene: TRBJ2-7
v_gene: TRBV16
d_gene: TRBD1
CDR3nt: TGTGCCAGCAGCTACACAGGGGTCGAGCAGTACTTC
CDR3aa: CASSYTGVEQYF

abundance: NA
j_gene: TRBJ2-5
v_gene: TRBV5-1
d_gene: TRBD2
CDR3nt: TGCGCCAGCAGCCTTACTAGCGGGGGAAACCAAGAGACCCAGTACTTC
CDR3aa: CASSLTSGGNQETQYF

abundance: NA
j_gene: TRBJ2-6
v_gene: TRBV30
d_gene: TRBD2
CDR3nt: TGTGCCTGGAGAGGGCTAGCGGGTTCAGGGGCCAACGTCCTGACTTTC
CDR3aa: CAWRGLAGSGANVLTF

abundance: NA
j_gene: TRBJ1-2
v_gene: TRBV7-2
d_gene: TRBD1
CDR3nt: TGTGCCAGCAGCCAAGGGACAGGGACCTATGGCTACACCTTC
CDR3aa: CASSQGTGTYGYTF

abundance: NA
j_gene: TRBJ2-1
v_gene: TRBV6-4
d_gene: TRBD2
CDR3nt: TGTGCCAGCAGTGAACTAGCGGGCTCCTACAATGAGCAGTTCTTC
CDR3aa: CASSELAGSYNEQFF

abundance: NA
j_gene: TRBJ2-7
v_gene: TRBV4-1
d_gene: NA
CDR3nt: TGCGCCAGCAGCCAAGCAAACGAGCAGTACTTC
CDR3aa: CASSQANEQYF

abundance: once
j_gene: TRBJ2-2
v_gene: TRBV7-9
d_gene: TRBD1
CDR3nt: TGTGCCAGCAGCCGGACAGGGACCGGGGAGCTGTTTTTT
CDR3aa: CASSRTGTGELFF

abundance: NA
j_gene: TRBJ2-3
v_gene: TRBV29-1
d_gene: NA
CDR3nt: TGCAGCCCCCCATGGGCGCAGGGAGATACGCAGTATTTT
CDR3aa: CSPPWAQGDTQYF

abundance: NA
j_gene: TRBJ2-7
v_gene: TRBV27
d_gene: NA
CDR3nt: TGTGCCAGCAATACCGTGCGGACATCAAACCTTTGGGAGCAGTACTTC
CDR3aa: CASNTVRTSNLWEQYF

abundance: NA
j_gene: TRBJ2-1
v_gene: TRBV5-1
d_gene: TRBD2
CDR3nt: TGCGCCAGCAGCCCGGGACTAGCGTTCAATGAGCAGTTCTTC
CDR3aa: CASSPGLAFNEQFF

abundance: NA
j_gene: TRBJ2-1
v_gene: TRBV7-9
d_gene: TRBD2
CDR3nt: TGTGCCAGCAGACAAGCGGGGCCAGCCCTTGATAATGAGCAGTTCTTC
CDR3aa: CASRQAGPALDNEQFF

abundance: NA
j_gene: TRBJ2-1
v_gene: TRBV29-1
d_gene: NA
CDR3nt: TGCAGCGTGGGCACTCTAATCTTAGGGGGTGAGCAGTTCTTC
CDR3aa: CSVGTLILGGEQFF

abundance: NA
j_gene: TRBJ1-2
v_gene: TRBV9
d_gene: TRBD1
CDR3nt: TGTGCCAGCAGCGTAGCGGCGACAGGGGACTATGGCTACACCTTC
CDR3aa: CASSVAATGDYGYTF

abundance: NA
j_gene: TRBJ1-2
v_gene: TRBV2
d_gene: TRBD1
CDR3nt: TGTGCCAGCAGTCCAACAGGGGAAGGAGGCTACACCTTC
CDR3aa: CASSPTGEGGYTF

abundance: once
j_gene: TRBJ1-5
v_gene: TRBV14
d_gene: TRBD1
CDR3nt: TGTGCCAGCAGACCCGGACAGGTTCCCTCCAATCAGCCCCAGCATTTT
CDR3aa: CASRPGQVPSNQPQHF

abundance: once
j_gene: TRBJ1-1
v_gene: TRBV13
d_gene: TRBD1
CDR3nt: TGTGCCAGCAGCAGCAGGGGGCCGAGGACTGAAGCTTTCTTT
CDR3aa: CASSSRGPRTEAFF

abundance: NA
j_gene: TRBJ2-1
v_gene: TRBV7-2
d_gene: NA
CDR3nt: TGTGCCAGCAGCTCGGGTAGCACTACTGAGCAGTTCTTC
CDR3aa: CASSSGSTTEQFF

abundance: NA
j_gene: TRBJ2-2
v_gene: TRBV19
d_gene: NA
CDR3nt: TGTGCCAGTAGTATGTGGGGCAGGAACACCGGGGAGCTGTTTTTT
CDR3aa: CASSMWGRNTGELFF

abundance: NA
j_gene: TRBJ2-2
v_gene: TRBV4-1
d_gene: TRBD1
CDR3nt: TGCGCCAGCAGCCTGGGACAGGTATTCGGGGAGCTGTTTTTT
CDR3aa: CASSLGQVFGELFF

abundance: NA
j_gene: TRBJ2-7
v_gene: TRBV27
d_gene: TRBD1
CDR3nt: TGTGCCAGCAGCACCGGGACAGGGGTTCTCTACGAGCAGTACTTC
CDR3aa: CASSTGTGVLYEQYF

abundance: NA
j_gene: TRBJ2-1
v_gene: TRBV11-2
d_gene: NA
CDR3nt: TGTGCCAGCAGCCCGGGAAGGGCTTCCTACAATGAGCAGTTCTTC
CDR3aa: CASSPGRASYNEQFF

abundance: NA
j_gene: TRBJ1-1
v_gene: TRBV6-6
d_gene: NA
CDR3nt: TGTGCCAGCAGCCTCACCTCACAGGGTGAAGCTTTCTTT
CDR3aa: CASSLTSQGEAFF

abundance: NA
j_gene: TRBJ1-2
v_gene: TRBV7-2
d_gene: TRBD1
CDR3nt: TGTGCCAGCAGCTTTGGGACAGGGGCGGTAGGGGACTATGGCTACACCTTC
CDR3aa: CASSFGTGAVGDYGYTF